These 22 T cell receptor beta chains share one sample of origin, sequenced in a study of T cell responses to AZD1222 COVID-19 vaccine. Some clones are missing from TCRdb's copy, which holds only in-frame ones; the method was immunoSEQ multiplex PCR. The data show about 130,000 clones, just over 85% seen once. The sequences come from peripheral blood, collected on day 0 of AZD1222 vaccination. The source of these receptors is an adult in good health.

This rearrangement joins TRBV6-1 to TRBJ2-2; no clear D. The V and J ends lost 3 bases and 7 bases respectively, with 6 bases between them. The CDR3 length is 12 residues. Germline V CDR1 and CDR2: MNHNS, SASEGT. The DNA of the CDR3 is TGTGCCAGCAGTGAGACAATCGGGGAGCTGTTTTTT. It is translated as CASSETIGELFF.

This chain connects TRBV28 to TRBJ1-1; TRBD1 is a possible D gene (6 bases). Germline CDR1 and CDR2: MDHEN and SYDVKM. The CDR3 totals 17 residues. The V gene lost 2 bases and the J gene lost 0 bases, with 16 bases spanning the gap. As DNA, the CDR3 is TGTGCCAGCAGTTTAAATTCGGGCAGGGGTTTGAACACTGAAGCTTTCTTT. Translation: CASSLNSGRGLNTEAFF.

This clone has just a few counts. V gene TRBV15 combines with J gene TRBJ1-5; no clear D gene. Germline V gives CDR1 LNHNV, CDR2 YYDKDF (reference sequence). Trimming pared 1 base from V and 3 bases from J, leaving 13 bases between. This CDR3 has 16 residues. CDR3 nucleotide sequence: TGTGCCACCAGCAGAGGGACTACGAGGGACAATCAGCCCCAGCATTTT. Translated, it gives CATSRGTTRDNQPQHF.

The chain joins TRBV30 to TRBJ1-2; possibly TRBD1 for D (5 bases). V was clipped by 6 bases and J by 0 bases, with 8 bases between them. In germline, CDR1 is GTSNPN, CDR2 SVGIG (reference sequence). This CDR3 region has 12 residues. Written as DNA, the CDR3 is TGTGCCTGCCAGGGATCTAACTATGGCTACACCTTC. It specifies CACQGSNYGYTF.

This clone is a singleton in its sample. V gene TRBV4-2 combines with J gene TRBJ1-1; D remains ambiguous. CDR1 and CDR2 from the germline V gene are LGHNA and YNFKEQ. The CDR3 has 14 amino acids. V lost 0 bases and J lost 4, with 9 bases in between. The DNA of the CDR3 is TGTGCCAGCAGCCAAGATAGTCCGGGCACTGAAGCTTTCTTT. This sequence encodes CASSQDSPGTEAFF.

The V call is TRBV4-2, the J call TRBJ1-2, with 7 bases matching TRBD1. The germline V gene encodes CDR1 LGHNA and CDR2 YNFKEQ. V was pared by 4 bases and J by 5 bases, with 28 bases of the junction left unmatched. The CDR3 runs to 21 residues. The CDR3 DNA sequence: TGTGCCAGCAGCCCACAGGGGTCGACAATTTGGGTTGGCCCAATCTTTTATGGCTACACCTTC. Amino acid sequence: CASSPQGSTIWVGPIFYGYTF.

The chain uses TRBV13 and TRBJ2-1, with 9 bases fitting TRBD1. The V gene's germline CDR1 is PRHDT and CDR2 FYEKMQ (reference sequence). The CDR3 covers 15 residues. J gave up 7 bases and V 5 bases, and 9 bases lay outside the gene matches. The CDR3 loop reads CASSQRDRVKNEQFF. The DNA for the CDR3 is TGTGCCAGCAGCCAGAGGGACAGGGTGAAGAATGAGCAGTTCTTC.

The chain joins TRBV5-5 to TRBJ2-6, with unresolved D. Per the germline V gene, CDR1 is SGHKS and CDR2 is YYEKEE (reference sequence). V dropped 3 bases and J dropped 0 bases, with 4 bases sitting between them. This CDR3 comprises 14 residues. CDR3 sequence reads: CASSSISGANVLTF. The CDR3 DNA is TGTGCCAGCAGCTCCATCTCTGGGGCCAACGTCCTGACTTTC.

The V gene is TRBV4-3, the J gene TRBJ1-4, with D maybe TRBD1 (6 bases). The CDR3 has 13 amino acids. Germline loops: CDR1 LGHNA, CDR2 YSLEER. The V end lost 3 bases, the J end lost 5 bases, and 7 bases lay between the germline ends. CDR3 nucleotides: TGCGCCAGCAGCCAGGACAGCAATGAAAAACTGTTTTTT. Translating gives CASSQDSNEKLFF.

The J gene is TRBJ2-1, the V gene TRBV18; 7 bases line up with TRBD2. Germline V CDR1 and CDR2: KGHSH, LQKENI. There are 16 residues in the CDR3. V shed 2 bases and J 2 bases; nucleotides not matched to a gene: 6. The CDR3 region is CASSPSPSGAYNEQFF. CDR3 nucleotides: TGTGCCAGCTCACCATCCCCCAGCGGGGCCTACAATGAGCAGTTCTTC.

The DNA for the CDR3 is TGTGCTAGTGGTCGGGACAGGGGGCCCTCTAACTATGGCTACACCTTC. It encodes CASGRDRGPSNYGYTF. This sequence joins TRBV12-5 and TRBJ1-2, with 12 bases matching TRBD1. This CDR3 spans 16 amino acids. The ends lost 5 bases at V and 0 bases at J; junction bases unmatched: 4. The germline V gene encodes CDR1 LGHNT and CDR2 FRNRAP.

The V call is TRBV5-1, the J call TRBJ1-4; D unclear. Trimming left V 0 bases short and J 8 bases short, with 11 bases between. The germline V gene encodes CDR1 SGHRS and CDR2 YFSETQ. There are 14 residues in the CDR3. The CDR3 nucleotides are TGCGCCAGCAGCTTGGGGGGTTTAGGGGAAAAACTGTTTTTT. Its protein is CASSLGGLGEKLFF. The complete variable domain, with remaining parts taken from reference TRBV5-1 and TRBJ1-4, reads KAGVTQTPRYLIKTRGQQVTLSCSPISGHRSVSWYQQTPGQGLQFLFEYFSETQRNKGNFPGRFSGRQFSNSRSEMNVSTLELGDSALYLCASSLGGLGEKLFFGSGTQLSVL.

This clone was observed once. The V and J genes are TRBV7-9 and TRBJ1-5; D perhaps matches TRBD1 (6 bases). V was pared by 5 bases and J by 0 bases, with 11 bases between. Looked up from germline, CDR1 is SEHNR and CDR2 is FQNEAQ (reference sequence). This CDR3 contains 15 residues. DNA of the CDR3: TGTGCCAGCAGCCCTCAGGGGTATAGCAATCAGCCCCAGCATTTT. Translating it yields CASSPQGYSNQPQHF.

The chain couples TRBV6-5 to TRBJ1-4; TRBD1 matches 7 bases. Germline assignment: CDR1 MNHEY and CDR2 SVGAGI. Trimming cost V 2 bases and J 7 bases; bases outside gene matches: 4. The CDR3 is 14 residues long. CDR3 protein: CASSYLQGGEKLFF. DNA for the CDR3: TGTGCCAGCAGTTACCTCCAGGGGGGTGAAAAACTGTTTTTT.

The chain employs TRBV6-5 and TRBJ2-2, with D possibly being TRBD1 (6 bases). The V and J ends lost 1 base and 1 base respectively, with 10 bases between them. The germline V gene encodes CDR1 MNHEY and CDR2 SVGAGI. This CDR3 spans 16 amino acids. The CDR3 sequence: CASSYLQGLNTGELFF. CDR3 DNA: TGTGCCAGCAGTTACTTACAGGGTTTGAACACCGGGGAGCTGTTTTTT.

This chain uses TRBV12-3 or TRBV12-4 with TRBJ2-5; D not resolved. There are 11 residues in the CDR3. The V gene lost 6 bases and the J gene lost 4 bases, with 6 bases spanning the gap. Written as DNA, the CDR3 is TGTGCCAGCAGCGGCGGAGAGACCCAGTACTTC. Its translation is CASSGGETQYF.

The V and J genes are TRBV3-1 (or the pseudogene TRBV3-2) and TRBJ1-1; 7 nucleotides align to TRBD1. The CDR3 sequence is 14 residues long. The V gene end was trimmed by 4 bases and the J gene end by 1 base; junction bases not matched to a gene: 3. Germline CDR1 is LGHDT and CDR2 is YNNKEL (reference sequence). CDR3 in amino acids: CASSRNRGNTEAFF. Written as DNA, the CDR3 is TGTGCCAGCAGCCGAAACAGGGGGAACACTGAAGCTTTCTTT.

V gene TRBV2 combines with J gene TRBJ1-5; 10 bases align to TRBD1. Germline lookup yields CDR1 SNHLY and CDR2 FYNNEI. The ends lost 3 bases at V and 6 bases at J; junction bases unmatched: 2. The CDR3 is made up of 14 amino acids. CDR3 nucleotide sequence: TGTGCCAGCAGTGAGGGACAGGGGTTTCAGCCCCAGCATTTT. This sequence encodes CASSEGQGFQPQHF.

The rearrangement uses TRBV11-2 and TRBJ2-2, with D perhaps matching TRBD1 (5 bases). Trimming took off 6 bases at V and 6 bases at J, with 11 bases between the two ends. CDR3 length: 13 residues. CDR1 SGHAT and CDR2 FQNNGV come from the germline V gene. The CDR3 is CASRFRAAGELFF. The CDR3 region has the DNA TGTGCCAGCAGGTTCAGGGCGGCCGGGGAGCTGTTTTTT.

This CDR3 is CASSITLDRGDGYTF. The CDR3 nucleotides read TGTGCCAGTAGTATAACCCTGGACAGGGGCGATGGCTACACCTTC. This rearrangement joins TRBV19 to TRBJ1-2, with TRBD1 matching 9 bases. Per the germline V gene, CDR1 is LNHDA and CDR2 is SQIVND (reference sequence). The CDR3 totals 15 residues. V lost 2 bases, J lost 6 bases, and 7 bases stayed unmatched.

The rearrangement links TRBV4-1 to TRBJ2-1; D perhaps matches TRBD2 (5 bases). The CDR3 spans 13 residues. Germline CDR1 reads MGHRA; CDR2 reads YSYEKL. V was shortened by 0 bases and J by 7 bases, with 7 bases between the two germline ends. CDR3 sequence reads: CASSQERRNEQFF. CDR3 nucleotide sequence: TGCGCCAGCAGCCAAGAAAGGAGGAATGAGCAGTTCTTC.

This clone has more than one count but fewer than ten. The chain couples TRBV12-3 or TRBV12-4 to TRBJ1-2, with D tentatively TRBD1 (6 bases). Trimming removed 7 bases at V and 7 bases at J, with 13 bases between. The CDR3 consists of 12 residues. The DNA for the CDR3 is TGTGCCAGCACCCAGGGAGGGGGTGGCTACACCTTC. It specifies CASTQGGGGYTF.